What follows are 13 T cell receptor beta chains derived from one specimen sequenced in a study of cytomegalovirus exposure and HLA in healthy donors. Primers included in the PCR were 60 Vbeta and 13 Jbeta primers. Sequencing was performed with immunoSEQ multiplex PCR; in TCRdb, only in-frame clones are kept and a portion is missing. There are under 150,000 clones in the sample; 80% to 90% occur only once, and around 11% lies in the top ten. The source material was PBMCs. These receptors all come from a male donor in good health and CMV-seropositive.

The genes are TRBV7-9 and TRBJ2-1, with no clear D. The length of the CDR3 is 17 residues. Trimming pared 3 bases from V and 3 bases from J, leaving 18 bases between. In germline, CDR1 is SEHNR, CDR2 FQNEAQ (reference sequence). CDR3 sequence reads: CASSFFSPTSFYNEQFF. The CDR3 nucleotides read TGTGCCAGCAGCTTTTTTTCCCCAACGAGCTTCTACAATGAGCAGTTCTTC. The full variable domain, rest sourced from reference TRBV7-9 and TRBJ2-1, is DTGVSQNPRHKITKRGQNVTFRCDPISEHNRLYWYRQTLGQGPEFLTYFQNEAQLEKSRLLSDRFSAERPKGSFSTLEIQRTEQGDSAMYLCASSFFSPTSFYNEQFFGPGTRLTVL.

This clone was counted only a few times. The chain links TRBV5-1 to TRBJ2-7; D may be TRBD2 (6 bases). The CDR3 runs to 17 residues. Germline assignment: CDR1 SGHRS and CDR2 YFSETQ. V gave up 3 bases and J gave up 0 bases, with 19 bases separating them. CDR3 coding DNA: TGCGCCAGCAGCTACGGCGTGAGACGGACTATCTCCTACGAGCAGTACTTC. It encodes CASSYGVRRTISYEQYF.

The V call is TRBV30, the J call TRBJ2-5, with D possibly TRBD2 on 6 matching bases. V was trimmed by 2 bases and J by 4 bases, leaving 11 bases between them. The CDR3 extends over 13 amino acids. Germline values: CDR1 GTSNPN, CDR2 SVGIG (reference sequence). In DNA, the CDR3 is TGTGCCTGGAGTCTAGGAGGGACAGAGACCCAGTACTTC. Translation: CAWSLGGTETQYF.

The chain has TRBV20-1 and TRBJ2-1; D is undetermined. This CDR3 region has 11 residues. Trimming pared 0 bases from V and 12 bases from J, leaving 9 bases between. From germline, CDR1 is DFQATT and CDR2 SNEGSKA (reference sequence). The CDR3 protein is CSARDQAGQFF. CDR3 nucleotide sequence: TGCAGTGCTAGAGATCAGGCAGGGCAGTTCTTC.

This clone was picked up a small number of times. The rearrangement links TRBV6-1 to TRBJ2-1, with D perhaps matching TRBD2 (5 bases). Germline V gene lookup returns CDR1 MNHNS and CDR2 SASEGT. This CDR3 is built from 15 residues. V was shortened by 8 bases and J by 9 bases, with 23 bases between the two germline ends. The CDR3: CASLFLRASPTEQFF. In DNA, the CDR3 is TGTGCCAGCTTATTTTTGAGGGCCAGTCCCACTGAGCAGTTCTTC.

CDR3 loop: CASSQVADTQYF. The CDR3 bases are TGCGCCAGCAGCCAAGTAGCCGATACGCAGTATTTT. The rearrangement links TRBV4-1 to TRBJ2-3; no clear D. Trimming removed 1 base at V and 6 bases at J, with 5 bases between. The CDR3 is 12 amino acids. Germline CDR1 is MGHRA and CDR2 is YSYEKL.

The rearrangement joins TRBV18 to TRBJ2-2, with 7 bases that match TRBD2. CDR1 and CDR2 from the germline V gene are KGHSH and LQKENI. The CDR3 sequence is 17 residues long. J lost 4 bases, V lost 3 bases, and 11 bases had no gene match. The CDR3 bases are TGTGCCAGCTCACCCCGCGGGCTAGCGGAAACCACCGGGGAGCTGTTTTTT. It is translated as CASSPRGLAETTGELFF.

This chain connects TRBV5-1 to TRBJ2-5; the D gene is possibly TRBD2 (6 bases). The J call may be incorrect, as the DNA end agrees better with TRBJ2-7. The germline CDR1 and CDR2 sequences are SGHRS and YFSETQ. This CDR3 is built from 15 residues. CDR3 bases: TGCGCCAGCAGCTTGGCCCCGGGGGTGCCCTACGAGCAGTACTTC. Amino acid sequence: CASSLAPGVPYEQYF.

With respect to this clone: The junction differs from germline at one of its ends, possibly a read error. CDR3 in DNA: TGTGCCAGAAGCTTTAAAAGACACTCTGGGGCCAACGGCCTGACTTTC. Amino acids: CARSFKRHSGANGLTF. The V gene is TRBV5-3, the J gene TRBJ2-6, with a possible D match to TRBD1 (5 bases). TRBV5-3 is marked as an open reading frame, function uncertain. CDR3 length: 16 amino acids.

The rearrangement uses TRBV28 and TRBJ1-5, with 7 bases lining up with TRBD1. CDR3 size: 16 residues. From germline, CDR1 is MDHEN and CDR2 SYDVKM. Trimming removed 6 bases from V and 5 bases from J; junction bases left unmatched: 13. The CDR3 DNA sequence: TGTGCCAGCAGCCTATATCCAGGGGGGCGGCATCAGCCCCAGCATTTT. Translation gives CASSLYPGGRHQPQHF.

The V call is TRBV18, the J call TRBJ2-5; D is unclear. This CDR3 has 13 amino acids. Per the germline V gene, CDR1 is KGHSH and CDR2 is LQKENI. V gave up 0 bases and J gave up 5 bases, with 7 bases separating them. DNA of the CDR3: TGTGCCAGCTCACCACCGTGGGCGGAGACCCAGTACTTC. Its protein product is CASSPPWAETQYF.

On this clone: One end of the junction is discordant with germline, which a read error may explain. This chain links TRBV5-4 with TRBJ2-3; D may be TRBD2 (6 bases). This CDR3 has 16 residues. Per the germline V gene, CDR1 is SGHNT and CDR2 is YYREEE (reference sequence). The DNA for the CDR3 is TGTGCCAGCAGCTTGGAACCCTTAACTAGCACGGATACGCAGTATTTT. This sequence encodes CASSLEPLTSTDTQYF. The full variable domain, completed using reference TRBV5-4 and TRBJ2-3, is ETGVTQSPTHLIKTRGQQVTLRCSSQSGHNTVSWYQQALGQGPQFIFQYYREEENGRGNFPPRFSGLQFPNYSSELNVNALELDDSALYLCASSLEPLTSTDTQYFGPGTRLTVL.

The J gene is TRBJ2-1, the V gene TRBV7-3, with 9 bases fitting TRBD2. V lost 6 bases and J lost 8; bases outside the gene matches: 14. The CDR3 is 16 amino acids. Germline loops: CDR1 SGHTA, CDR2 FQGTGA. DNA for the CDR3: TGTGCCAGCAGTTCTTCCGGGACTAGCTCGGTCTATGAGCAGTTCTTC. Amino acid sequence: CASSSSGTSSVYEQFF.